Below, one TCR beta chain is given with its context. Its antigen remains unidentified. This sample is drawn from a study of T cell repertoires in cytomegalovirus infection. About the study: Researchers turned to recently identified HLA-C-restricted CMV epitopes as well as well-studied HLA-B-restricted ones. Public TCR beta signatures marked donors with CMV infection and the matching HLA. Findings of the study overall: Adding up the frequency of public TCR beta families identified people who carried CMV plus the relevant HLA. HLA-C-restricted CMV-specific TCR beta clonotypes were dominant in the ex vivo response.

TCRdb reprocessed the reads via MiXCR and lists one record per CDR3 protein. Of approximately 390,000 distinct CDR3 sequences in the sample, roughly 34% were seen once. The CDR3 loop spans 14 amino acids. V lost 6 bases, J lost 0 bases, and 11 bases lay in between. Germline CDR1 is SGHTA and CDR2 is FQGNSA. The receptor comes from a human donor in good health (CMV status not recorded). Some clones in this sample may be carry-over from other donors' samples. The chain combines TRBV7-2 with TRBJ1-1; D is undetermined. Sample: cultured PBMCs, taken from culture after CMV antigen stimulation. CDR3 region: CASRSEIMNTEAFF. CDR3 nucleotide sequence: TGTGCCAGCAGGTCAGAGATCATGAACACTGAAGCTTTCTTT.